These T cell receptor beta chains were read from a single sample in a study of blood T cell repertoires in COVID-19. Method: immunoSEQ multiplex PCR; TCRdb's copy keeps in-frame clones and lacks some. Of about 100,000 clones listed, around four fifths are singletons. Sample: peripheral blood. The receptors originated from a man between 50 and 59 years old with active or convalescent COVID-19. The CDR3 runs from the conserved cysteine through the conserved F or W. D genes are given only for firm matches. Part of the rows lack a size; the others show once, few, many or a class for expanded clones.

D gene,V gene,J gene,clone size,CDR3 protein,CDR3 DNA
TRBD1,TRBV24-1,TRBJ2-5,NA,CATSLSGQGGETQYF,TGTGCCACCAGTCTTTCGGGACAGGGTGGGGAGACCCAGTACTTC
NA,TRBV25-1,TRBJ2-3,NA,CTSSESGLATDTQYF,TGTACCAGCAGTGAATCTGGGCTAGCCACAGATACGCAGTATTTT
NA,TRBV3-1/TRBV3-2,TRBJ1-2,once,CASSDSGGYGYTF,TGTGCCAGCAGTGACTCCGGGGGCTATGGCTACACCTTC
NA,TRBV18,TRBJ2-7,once,CASSPTREDEQYF,TGTGCCAGCTCACCGACTAGGGAGGACGAGCAGTACTTC
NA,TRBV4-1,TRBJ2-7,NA,CASSPPPFRDITYEQYF,TGCGCCAGCAGCCCCCCACCGTTCCGGGACATTACCTACGAGCAGTACTTC
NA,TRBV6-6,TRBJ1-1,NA,CASSISYEAFF,TGTGCCAGCAGTATCTCTTATGAAGCTTTCTTT
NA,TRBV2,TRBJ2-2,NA,CASKLGLTGELFF,TGTGCCAGCAAACTAGGTCTGACCGGGGAGCTGTTTTTT
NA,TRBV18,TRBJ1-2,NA,CASSPGGNDYGYTF,TGTGCCAGCTCACCGGGGGGGAACGACTATGGCTACACCTTC
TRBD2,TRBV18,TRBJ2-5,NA,CASSPPSREAYF,TGTGCCAGCTCACCACCCTCGCGGGAGGCGTACTTC
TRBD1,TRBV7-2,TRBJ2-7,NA,CASSSTGTGGFYEQYF,TGTGCCAGCAGCTCTACCGGGACAGGGGGCTTCTACGAGCAGTACTTC
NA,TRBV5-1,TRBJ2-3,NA,CASSSGLVIGGGTDTQYF,TGCGCCAGCAGCTCCGGTTTAGTTATCGGAGGGGGCACAGATACGCAGTATTTT
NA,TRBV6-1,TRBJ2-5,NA,CASSDRDRETQYF,TGTGCCAGCAGTGACAGGGATCGGGAGACCCAGTACTTC
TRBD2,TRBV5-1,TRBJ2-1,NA,CASSPGLAGEEQFF,TGCGCCAGCAGCCCGGGACTAGCGGGAGAAGAGCAGTTCTTC
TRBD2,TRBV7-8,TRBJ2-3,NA,CASSLEFGTSGRTDTQYF,TGTGCCAGCAGCTTAGAGTTCGGGACTAGCGGGAGAACAGATACGCAGTATTTT
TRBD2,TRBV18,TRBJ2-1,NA,CASSPPGLAGTYYNEQFF,TGTGCCAGCTCACCCCCGGGACTAGCGGGGACTTACTACAATGAGCAGTTCTTC
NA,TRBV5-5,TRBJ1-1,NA,CASSTSLGGAFF,TGTGCCAGCAGCACTAGTCTCGGTGGAGCTTTCTTT
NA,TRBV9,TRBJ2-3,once,CASSVEGSTDTQYF,TGTGCCAGCAGCGTAGAGGGGAGCACAGATACGCAGTATTTT
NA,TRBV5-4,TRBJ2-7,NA,CASSLIRVSASYEQYF,TGTGCCAGCAGCTTGATCCGGGTTAGCGCTTCCTACGAGCAGTACTTC
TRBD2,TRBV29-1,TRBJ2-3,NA,CSAPLAGGTDTQYF,TGCAGCGCCCCACTAGCGGGAGGCACAGATACGCAGTATTTT
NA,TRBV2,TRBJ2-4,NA,CASSHLTSGAKNIQYF,TGTGCCAGCAGTCACTTGACAAGTGGGGCCAAAAACATTCAGTACTTC
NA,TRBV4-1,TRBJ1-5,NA,CASSPNTGTGPQHF,TGCGCCAGCAGCCCTAATACAGGAACTGGGCCCCAGCATTTT
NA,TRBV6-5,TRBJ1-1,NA,CASYRTANTEAFF,TGTGCCAGCTATAGGACAGCGAACACTGAAGCTTTCTTT
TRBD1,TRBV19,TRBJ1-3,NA,CASSMRDSPASSSGNTIYF,TGTGCCAGTAGTATGCGGGACAGTCCCGCCTCAAGCTCTGGAAACACCATATATTTT
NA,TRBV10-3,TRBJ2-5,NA,CAISESPRETQYF,TGTGCCATCAGTGAGTCCCCGAGGGAGACCCAGTACTTC
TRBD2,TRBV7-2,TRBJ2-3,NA,CASSPGTSGRAGDTQYF,TGTGCCAGCAGCCCGGGGACTAGCGGGAGGGCCGGGGATACGCAGTATTTT
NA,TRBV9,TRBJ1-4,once,CASSNGAHEKLFF,TGTGCCAGCAGCAATGGAGCGCATGAAAAACTGTTTTTT
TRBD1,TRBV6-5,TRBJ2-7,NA,CASRRQGEYEQYF,TGTGCCAGCCGAAGACAGGGGGAGTACGAGCAGTACTTC
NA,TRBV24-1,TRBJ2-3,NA,CATSDDRRADTQYF,TGTGCCACCAGTGATGACAGGAGAGCAGATACGCAGTATTTT
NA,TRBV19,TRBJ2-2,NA,CASSISISSGELFF,TGTGCCAGTAGTATTAGTATCTCTAGCGGGGAGCTGTTTTTT
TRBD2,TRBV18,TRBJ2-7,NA,CASSPPSSGIEQYF,TGTGCCAGCTCACCACCGTCTAGCGGGATCGAGCAGTACTTC